The next 6 T cell receptor beta chains were all read from a single sample in a study of cytomegalovirus exposure and HLA in healthy donors. PCR amplification relied on 60 Vbeta primers (plus 13 Jbeta primers). Sequencing was performed with immunoSEQ multiplex PCR; in TCRdb, only in-frame clones are kept and a portion is missing. The sample yields about 140,000 clones, approximately 84% seen once. Sequenced material: PBMCs. Every receptor here comes from a man aged 25-45 years in good health and CMV-seropositive.

The chain has TRBV10-3 and TRBJ2-5, with D perhaps TRBD2 (6 bases). The CDR3 contains 13 residues. Germline V gives CDR1 ENHRY, CDR2 SYGVKD. The ends were cut back, 8 bases at V and 2 bases at J, with 12 bases in the middle. CDR3 protein: CAIHRDLQETQYF. The CDR3 DNA is TGTGCCATCCACCGGGACTTACAAGAGACCCAGTACTTC.

This clone was seen a handful of times. This rearrangement joins TRBV6-1 to TRBJ2-3; 7 bases are a match to TRBD1. The CDR3 is 14 residues long. V shed 6 bases and J 2 bases; nucleotides not matched to a gene: 5. The germline gives CDR1 MNHNS, CDR2 SASEGT. In DNA, the CDR3 is TGTGCCAGCAGGAGACAGGGTTTCACAGATACGCAGTATTTT. Translation gives CASRRQGFTDTQYF.

The V call is TRBV28, the J call TRBJ1-1; 8 positions match TRBD1. The J segment lost 1 base and the V segment lost 5 bases, leaving 3 bases of the junction unmatched. This CDR3 has 14 residues. Germline CDR1 MDHEN, CDR2 SYDVKM. CDR3 sequence reads: CASSRQGWNTEAFF. DNA for the CDR3: TGTGCCAGCAGTCGACAGGGGTGGAACACTGAAGCTTTCTTT.

CDR3 loop: CASSPGTGVQPQHF. For the CDR3, the DNA is TGTGCCAGCAGCCCTGGGACAGGGGTTCAGCCCCAGCATTTT. The chain couples TRBV28 to TRBJ1-5, with 10 bases aligning to TRBD1. This CDR3 region has 14 residues. Germline loops: CDR1 MDHEN, CDR2 SYDVKM. The V segment lost 6 bases and the J segment 6 bases; nucleotides outside the gene matches: 5.

CDR3: CASSLWTDSTDTQYF. The CDR3 nucleotides are TGTGCCAGCAGCTTGTGGACAGATAGCACAGATACGCAGTATTTT. The chain is built from TRBV7-8 and TRBJ2-3, with D possibly TRBD1 on 6 matching bases. V was clipped by 3 bases and J by 0 bases, with 10 bases between them. Germline V gene sequence: CDR1 SGHVS, CDR2 FQNEAQ. The CDR3 loop spans 15 amino acids.

This chain links TRBV13 with TRBJ2-1, with 7 bases identical to TRBD2. CDR3 length: 14 amino acids. The trim removed 0 bases at V and 7 bases at J, leaving 3 bases unmatched. The germline V gene has CDR1 PRHDT and CDR2 FYEKMQ (reference sequence). CDR3 loop: CASSLGLAKNEQFF. CDR3 coding DNA: TGTGCCAGCAGCTTAGGACTAGCGAAGAATGAGCAGTTCTTC.